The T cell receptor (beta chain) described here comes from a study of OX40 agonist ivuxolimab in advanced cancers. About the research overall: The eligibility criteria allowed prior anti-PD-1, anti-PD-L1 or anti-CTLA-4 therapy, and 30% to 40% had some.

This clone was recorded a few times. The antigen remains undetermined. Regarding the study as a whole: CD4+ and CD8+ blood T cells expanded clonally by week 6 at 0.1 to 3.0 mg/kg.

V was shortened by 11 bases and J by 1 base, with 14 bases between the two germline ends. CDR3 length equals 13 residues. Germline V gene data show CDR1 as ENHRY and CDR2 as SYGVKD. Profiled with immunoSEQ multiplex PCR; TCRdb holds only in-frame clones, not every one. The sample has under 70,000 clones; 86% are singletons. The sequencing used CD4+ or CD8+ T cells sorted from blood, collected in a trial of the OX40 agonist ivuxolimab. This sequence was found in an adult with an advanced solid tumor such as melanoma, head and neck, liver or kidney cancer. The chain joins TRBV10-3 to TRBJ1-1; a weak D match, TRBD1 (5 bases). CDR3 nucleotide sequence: TGTGCCTCCCACCCTACAGGGAACACTGAAGCTTTCTTT. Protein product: CASHPTGNTEAFF.